Here is one T cell receptor (beta chain) with its context. Its antigen remains unidentified. The data are from a study of OX40 agonist ivuxolimab in advanced cancers. Looking at the study overall: Every 2 weeks, patients received ivuxolimab intravenously, dosed at 0.01 to 10 mg/kg. The mean age was around 56 years, ranging from about 20 to 90, with 65% to 90% of participants male. Regarding the study as a whole: By week 6 at 0.1 to 3.0 mg/kg, blood CD4+ and CD8+ T cells had expanded clonally. Relative to CD4+, CD8+ T cells held more expanded clones on average.

Assay used: immunoSEQ multiplex PCR; TCRdb lists only in-frame clones, some missing. The sample has about 65,000 clones, roughly 80% seen once. Per the germline V gene, CDR1 is SGHRS and CDR2 is YFSETQ. Trimming left V 4 bases short and J 4 bases short, with 11 bases between. The CDR3 is 13 residues long. This chain uses TRBV5-1 with TRBJ1-2; D possibly corresponds to TRBD1 (5 bases). This TCR came from an adult with an advanced solid tumor such as melanoma, head and neck, liver or kidney cancer. Sequenced material: CD4+ or CD8+ T cells sorted from blood, taken in a trial of the OX40 agonist ivuxolimab. In nucleotides, the CDR3 is TGCGCCAGCAGCAAGACAGCTAGCTATGGCTACACCTTC. It yields the protein CASSKTASYGYTF.